These 18 T cell receptor beta chains were all obtained from the same sample, sequenced in a study of response to subunit inactivated influenza vaccine (dated by TCRdb to 2016 to 2019). Receptor amplification or capture employed RT-PCR. The instrument was an Illumina HiSeq 2500. TCRdb reprocessing: public reads trimmed at Q25 with fastp, clones called with MiXCR, in-frame beta chains kept. For every CDR3 protein sequence, its rows merge into one entry that carries the most common genes and DNA. For this sample there are about 310,000 distinct CDR3 sequences; about 20% appear just once. The top ten clonotypes cover around a tenth of the sample. The input for sequencing was PBMCs from blood, taken about 20 months after vaccination. The receptor set was obtained from a man between 50 and 75 years old who received an inactivated influenza vaccine. Donor details come from another sample of the same person, matched by shared clones.

This clonotype was seen repeatedly, ten times or more. The chain employs TRBV5-6 and TRBJ1-3; D is undetermined. The V gene lost 0 bases and the J gene lost 0 bases, with 7 bases spanning the gap. The CDR3 sequence is 15 residues long. The germline gives CDR1 SGHDT, CDR2 YYEEEE. CDR3 protein: CASSLALNSGNTIYF. The CDR3 coding sequence is TGTGCCAGCAGCTTGGCCCTTAACTCTGGAAACACCATATATTTT.

The chain links TRBV28 to TRBJ1-6, with D unresolved. Trimming removed 7 bases from V and 7 bases from J, with 14 bases in between. Germline values: CDR1 MDHEN, CDR2 SYDVKM. The CDR3 covers 14 residues. The CDR3 is CASKDRVKNSPLHF. DNA of the CDR3: TGTGCCAGCAAAGACCGCGTTAAAAATTCACCCCTCCACTTT. Full variable domain (outside the CDR3, taken from reference TRBV28 and TRBJ1-6): DVKVTQSSRYLVKRTGEKVFLECVQDMDHENMFWYRQDPGLGLRLIYFSYDVKMKEKGDIPEGYSVSREKKERFSLILESASTNQTSMYLCASKDRVKNSPLHFGNGTRLTVT.

This clonotype was recorded a few times. This chain links TRBV5-5 with TRBJ1-1; TRBD1 might be the D (6 bases). The length of the CDR3 is 14 residues. Germline lookup yields CDR1 SGHKS and CDR2 YYEKEE (reference sequence). The V gene lost 2 bases and the J gene lost 4 bases, with 12 bases spanning the gap. CDR3 loop: CASSFTRGGTEAFF. The DNA of the CDR3 is TGTGCCAGCAGCTTTACCAGGGGCGGCACTGAAGCTTTCTTT.

CDR3 sequence (DNA): TGCGCCAGCAGCCGCCAACAGGGGGCTAAAGAGACCCAGTACTTC. This translates into CASSRQQGAKETQYF. V and J are TRBV4-1 and TRBJ2-5; 9 positions agree with TRBD1. J gave up 3 bases and V 4 bases, and 6 bases lay outside the gene matches. In germline, CDR1 is MGHRA, CDR2 YSYEKL. The CDR3 runs 15 residues.

This rearrangement joins TRBV7-9 to TRBJ1-1; 9 bases line up with TRBD1. The ends lost 6 bases at V and 2 bases at J; junction bases unmatched: 7. Looked up from germline, CDR1 is SEHNR and CDR2 is FQNEAQ (reference sequence). The CDR3 is 15 amino acids. The CDR3 region is CASRPTGGFNTEAFF. The CDR3 nucleotides read TGTGCCAGCAGACCGACAGGGGGGTTTAACACTGAAGCTTTCTTT.

This clonotype showed up just a few times. The V gene is TRBV7-2, the J gene TRBJ2-3, with a possible D match to TRBD2 (5 bases). Germline loops: CDR1 SGHTA, CDR2 FQGNSA. The CDR3 runs to 15 residues. The germline V and J ends were trimmed by 1 base and 8 bases, with 16 bases remaining between them. Written as DNA, the CDR3 is TGTGCCAGCAGCTTAGTATCCGGGGTGGTACGTACGCAGTATTTT. It encodes CASSLVSGVVRTQYF.

In its sample, this clonotype was seen a few times. The chain employs TRBV4-3 and TRBJ2-5; D is possibly TRBD1 (6 bases). Germline lookup yields CDR1 LGHNA and CDR2 YSLEER. V lost 1 base, J lost 0 bases, and 9 bases lay in between. CDR3 length: 15 residues. The CDR3 region is CASSQGTAYQETQYF. The CDR3, as DNA: TGCGCCAGCAGCCAAGGGACAGCCTACCAAGAGACCCAGTACTTC.

The chain couples TRBV7-2 to TRBJ2-5; 10 nucleotides align to TRBD2. Trimming cost V 5 bases and J 9 bases; bases outside gene matches: 15. The CDR3 sequence is 16 residues long. Germline assignment: CDR1 SGHTA and CDR2 FQGNSA. The CDR3 bases are TGTGCCAGCAGCCCCCGGACTAGCGGTCATAGCGTGTCCCAGTACTTC. This translates into CASSPRTSGHSVSQYF.

About this clonotype itself: Sequence at one end of the junction differs from germline and may be a read error. The chain uses TRBV12-3 or TRBV12-4 and TRBJ2-1; 14 bases are shared with TRBD2. The CDR3 runs to 11 residues. CDR3 sequence reads: CASSEGLAGVF. The CDR3 DNA reads as TGTGCCAGCAGTGAGGGACTAGCGGGAGTCTTC.

This clonotype was detected a few times. The chain has TRBV24-1 and TRBJ1-2; the match to TRBD1 covers 9 bases. With V trimmed by 4 bases and J by 8 bases, 10 bases remained unmatched. Germline V lookup: CDR1 KGHDR, CDR2 SFDVKD. The CDR3 is made up of 15 amino acids. CDR3 in DNA: TGTGCCACCAGTGACCGAGGGACAGGGCTAGGCGGCTACACCTTC. Translation gives CATSDRGTGLGGYTF.

The chain recombines TRBV7-8 with TRBJ2-5, with 12 positions matching TRBD2. Germline V gene data show CDR1 as SGHVS and CDR2 as FQNEAQ. V was clipped by 2 bases and J by 2 bases; unmatched bases: 3. The CDR3 is made up of 16 amino acids. The CDR3 region has the DNA TGTGCCAGCAGCTTACCGACTAGCGGGGGACAAGAGACCCAGTACTTC. As protein: CASSLPTSGGQETQYF.

This clonotype was seen ten or more times. V is TRBV6-1 and J is TRBJ1-1; D remains unclear. Germline V CDR1 and CDR2: MNHNS, SASEGT. Trimming cost V 7 bases and J 9 bases, with 21 bases left between them. The CDR3 is 14 residues long. The CDR3 protein is CASTPRQPAGKAFF. As DNA, the CDR3 is TGTGCCAGCACCCCCCGGCAGCCTGCCGGGAAAGCTTTCTTT.

This clonotype appeared a few times. The chain combines TRBV4-3 with TRBJ2-1, with D possibly matching TRBD1 (6 bases). V shed 1 base and J shed 9 bases, with 10 bases lying between them. This CDR3 comprises 13 residues. Per the germline V gene, CDR1 is LGHNA and CDR2 is YSLEER. CDR3 nucleotides: TGCGCCAGCAGCCAAGTCTCAGGGGTTGAGCAGTTCTTC. It yields the protein CASSQVSGVEQFF.

The V and J genes are TRBV19 and TRBJ1-5; 11 nucleotides align to TRBD1. CDR3 length equals 18 residues. The J segment lost 1 base and the V segment lost 6 bases, leaving 11 bases of the junction unmatched. The V gene's germline CDR1 is LNHDA and CDR2 SQIVND (reference sequence). The CDR3 loop is CASRTGTGGLRSNQPQHF. DNA of the CDR3: TGTGCCAGTAGAACCGGGACAGGGGGGCTTAGAAGCAATCAGCCCCAGCATTTT.

The rearrangement uses TRBV7-2 and TRBJ2-7; possible D gene TRBD1, 6 bases. V lost 5 bases to trimming and J lost 2 bases, with 16 bases between them. The CDR3 contains 15 residues. Germline assignment: CDR1 SGHTA and CDR2 FQGNSA. This CDR3 reads CASSPTHAGAYEQYF. The DNA of the CDR3 is TGTGCCAGCAGCCCCACCCACGCAGGGGCCTACGAGCAGTACTTC.

The rearrangement uses TRBV15 and TRBJ2-1; no firm D call. The CDR3 is 15 amino acids. The V gene's germline CDR1 is LNHNV and CDR2 YYDKDF (reference sequence). With 0 bases removed from V and 2 bases from J, the gap between germline ends came to 8 bases. The CDR3 reads CATSREKSTYNEQFF. The DNA for the CDR3 is TGTGCCACCAGCAGAGAAAAGTCTACCTACAATGAGCAGTTCTTC. The full variable domain, rest sourced from reference TRBV15 and TRBJ2-1, is DAMVIQNPRYQVTQFGKPVTLSCSQTLNHNVMYWYQQKSSQAPKLLFHYYDKDFNNEADTPDNFQSRRPNTSFCFLDIRSPGLGDTAMYLCATSREKSTYNEQFFGPGTRLTVL.

This clonotype was picked up a small number of times. The chain has TRBV30 and TRBJ1-6; TRBD1 is a possible D gene (5 bases). V dropped 5 bases and J dropped 9 bases, with 14 bases sitting between them. This CDR3 is 13 amino acids long. CDR1 is GTSNPN, CDR2 SVGIG, per germline (reference sequence). The CDR3 DNA follows: TGTGCCTGGTCGGGGACTCTAAGTTCACCCCTCCACTTT. It codes for CAWSGTLSSPLHF.

Comment on this clonotype: At one end, the junction sequence differs from germline, possibly due to a read error. The rearrangement joins TRBV7-7 to TRBJ2-3, with D uncertain. The CDR3 totals 13 residues. Germline assignment: CDR1 SSHAT and CDR2 FNYEAQ (reference sequence). CDR3 bases: TGTGCTAGCAGCTTATGGTTTGGGGATACGCAGTATTTT. It is translated as CASSLWFGDTQYF.